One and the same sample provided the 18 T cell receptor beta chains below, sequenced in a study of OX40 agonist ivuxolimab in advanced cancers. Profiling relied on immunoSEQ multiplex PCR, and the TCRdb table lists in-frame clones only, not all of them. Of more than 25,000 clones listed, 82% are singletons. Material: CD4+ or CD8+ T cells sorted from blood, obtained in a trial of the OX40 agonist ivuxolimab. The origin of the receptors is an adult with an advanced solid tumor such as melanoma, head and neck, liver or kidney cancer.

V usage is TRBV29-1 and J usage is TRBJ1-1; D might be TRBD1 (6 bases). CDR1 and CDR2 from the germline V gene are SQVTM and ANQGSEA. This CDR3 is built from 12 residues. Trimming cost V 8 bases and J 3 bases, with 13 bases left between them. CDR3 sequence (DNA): TGCAGCCCCATGAGGGGGGACACTGAAGCTTTCTTT. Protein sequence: CSPMRGDTEAFF.

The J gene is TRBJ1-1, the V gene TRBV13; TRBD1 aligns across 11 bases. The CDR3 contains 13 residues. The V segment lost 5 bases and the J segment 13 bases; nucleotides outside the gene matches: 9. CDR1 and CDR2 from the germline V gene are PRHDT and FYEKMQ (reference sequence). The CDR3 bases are TGTGCCAGCAGCCCTAACCCGGGACAGGGGGGTTTCTTT. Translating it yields CASSPNPGQGGFF. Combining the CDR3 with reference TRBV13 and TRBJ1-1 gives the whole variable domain AAGVIQSPRHLIKEKRETATLKCYPIPRHDTVYWYQQGPGQDPQFLISFYEKMQSDKGSIPDRFSAQQFSDYHSELNMSSLELGDSALYFCASSPNPGQGGFFGQGTRLTVV.

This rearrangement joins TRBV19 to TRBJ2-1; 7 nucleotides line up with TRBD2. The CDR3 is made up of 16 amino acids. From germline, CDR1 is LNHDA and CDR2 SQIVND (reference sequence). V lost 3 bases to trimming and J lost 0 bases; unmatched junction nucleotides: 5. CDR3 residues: CASSITGGSSYNEQFF. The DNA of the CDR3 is TGTGCCAGTAGTATTACGGGCGGGAGCTCCTACAATGAGCAGTTCTTC.

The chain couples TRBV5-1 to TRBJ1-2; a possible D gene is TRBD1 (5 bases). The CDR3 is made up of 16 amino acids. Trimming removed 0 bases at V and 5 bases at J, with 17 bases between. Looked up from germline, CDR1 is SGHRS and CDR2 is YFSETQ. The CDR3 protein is CASSLADGGARYGYTF. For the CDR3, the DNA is TGCGCCAGCAGCTTGGCCGACGGAGGGGCAAGGTATGGCTACACCTTC.

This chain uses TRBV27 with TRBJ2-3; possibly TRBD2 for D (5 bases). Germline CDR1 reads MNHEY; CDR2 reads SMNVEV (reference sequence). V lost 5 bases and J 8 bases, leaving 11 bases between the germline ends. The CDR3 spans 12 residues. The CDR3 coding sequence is TGTGCCAGCAGTCCAGGACTGTCTACGCAGTATTTT. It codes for CASSPGLSTQYF.

Written as DNA, the CDR3 is TGTGCCAGCAGCTTAATTGGTCAGGGGGGCACAGATACGCAGTATTTT. It yields the protein CASSLIGQGGTDTQYF. This sequence joins TRBV13 and TRBJ2-3, with 7 bases that match TRBD1. This CDR3 spans 16 amino acids. V was clipped by 2 bases and J by 1 base; unmatched bases: 6. Germline lookup yields CDR1 PRHDT and CDR2 FYEKMQ (reference sequence).

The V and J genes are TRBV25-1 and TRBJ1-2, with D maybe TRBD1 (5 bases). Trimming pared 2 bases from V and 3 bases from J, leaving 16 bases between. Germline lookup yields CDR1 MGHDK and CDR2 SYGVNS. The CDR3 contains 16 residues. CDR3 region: CASSERGTFGDYGYTF. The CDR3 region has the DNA TGTGCCAGCAGTGAACGGGGGACTTTTGGAGACTATGGCTACACCTTC.

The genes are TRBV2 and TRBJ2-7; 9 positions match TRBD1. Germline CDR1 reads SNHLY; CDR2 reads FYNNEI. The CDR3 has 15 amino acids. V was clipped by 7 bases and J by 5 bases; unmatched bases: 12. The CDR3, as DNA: TGTGCCAGCATGGGAACAGGGGGCGATTTTGACGAGCAGTACTTC. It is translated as CASMGTGGDFDEQYF.

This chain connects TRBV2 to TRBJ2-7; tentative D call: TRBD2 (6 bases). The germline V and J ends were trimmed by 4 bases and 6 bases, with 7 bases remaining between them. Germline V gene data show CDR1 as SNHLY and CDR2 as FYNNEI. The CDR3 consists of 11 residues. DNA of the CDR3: TGTGCCAGCAGTGCCGGGGGCGAGCAGTACTTC. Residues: CASSAGGEQYF.

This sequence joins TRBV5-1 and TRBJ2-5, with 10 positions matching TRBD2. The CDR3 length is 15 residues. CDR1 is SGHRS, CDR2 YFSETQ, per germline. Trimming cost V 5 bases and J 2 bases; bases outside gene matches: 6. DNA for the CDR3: TGCGCCAGCAGAGCCGGGACTAGCGCTCAAGAGACCCAGTACTTC. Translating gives CASRAGTSAQETQYF.

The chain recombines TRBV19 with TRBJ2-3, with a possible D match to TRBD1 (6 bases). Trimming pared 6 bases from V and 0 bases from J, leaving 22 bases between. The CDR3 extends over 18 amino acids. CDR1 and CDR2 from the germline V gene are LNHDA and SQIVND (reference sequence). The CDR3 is CASSSTGAGAFSTDTQYF. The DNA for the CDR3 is TGTGCCAGTAGCAGTACTGGGGCAGGGGCCTTTAGCACAGATACGCAGTATTTT.

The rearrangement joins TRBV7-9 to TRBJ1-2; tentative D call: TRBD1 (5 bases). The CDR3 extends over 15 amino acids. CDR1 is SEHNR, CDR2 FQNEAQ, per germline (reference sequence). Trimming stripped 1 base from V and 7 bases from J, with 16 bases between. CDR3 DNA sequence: TGTGCCAGCAGCTTAGTCGCAGGGAGCGCTGGTGGCTACACCTTC. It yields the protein CASSLVAGSAGGYTF.

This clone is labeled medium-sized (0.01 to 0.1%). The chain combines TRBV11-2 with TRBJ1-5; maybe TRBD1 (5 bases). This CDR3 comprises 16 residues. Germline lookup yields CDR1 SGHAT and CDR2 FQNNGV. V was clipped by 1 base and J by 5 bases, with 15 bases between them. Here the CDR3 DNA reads TGTGCCAGCAGCTTAGGCTGGGCAGGGTTGTATCAGCCCCAGCATTTT. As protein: CASSLGWAGLYQPQHF.

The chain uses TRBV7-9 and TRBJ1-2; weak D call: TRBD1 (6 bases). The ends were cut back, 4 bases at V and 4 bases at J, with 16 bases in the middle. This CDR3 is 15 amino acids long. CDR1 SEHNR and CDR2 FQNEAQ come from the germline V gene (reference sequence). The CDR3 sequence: CASSSPGGAIYGYTF. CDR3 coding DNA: TGTGCCAGCAGCTCACCGGGGGGCGCGATCTATGGCTACACCTTC.

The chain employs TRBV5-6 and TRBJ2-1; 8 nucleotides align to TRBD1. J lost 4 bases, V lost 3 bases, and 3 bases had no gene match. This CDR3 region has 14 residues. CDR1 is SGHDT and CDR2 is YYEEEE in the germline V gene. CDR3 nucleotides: TGTGCCAGCAGCTCAGGGGGCCTTTACAATGAGCAGTTCTTC. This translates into CASSSGGLYNEQFF.

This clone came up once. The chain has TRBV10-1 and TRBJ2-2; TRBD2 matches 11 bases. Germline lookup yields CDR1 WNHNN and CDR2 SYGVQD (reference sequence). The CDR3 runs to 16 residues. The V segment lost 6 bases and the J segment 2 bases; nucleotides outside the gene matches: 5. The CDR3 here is CASRQGLAENTGELFF. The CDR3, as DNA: TGCGCCAGCAGACAGGGACTAGCGGAAAACACCGGGGAGCTGTTTTTT.

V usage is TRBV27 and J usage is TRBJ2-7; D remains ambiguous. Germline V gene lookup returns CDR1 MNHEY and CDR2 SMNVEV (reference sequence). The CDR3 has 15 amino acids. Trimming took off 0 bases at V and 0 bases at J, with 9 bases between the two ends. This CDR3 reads CASSLSGLSSYEQYF. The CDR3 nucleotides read TGTGCCAGCAGTTTATCCGGGTTAAGCTCCTACGAGCAGTACTTC.

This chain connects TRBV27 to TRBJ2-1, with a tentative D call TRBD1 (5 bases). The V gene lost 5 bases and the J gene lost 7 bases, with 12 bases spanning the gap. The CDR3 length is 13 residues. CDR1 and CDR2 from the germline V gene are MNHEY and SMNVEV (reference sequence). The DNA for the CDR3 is TGTGCCAGCAGTCCAAAAAGGGGAAATGAGCAGTTCTTC. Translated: CASSPKRGNEQFF.